These T cell receptor beta chains were read from a single sample in a study of CD8+ T cells in alopecia areata. Sequenced by immunoSEQ multiplex PCR; TCRdb stores in-frame clones only, minus some. The top ten clones hold approximately 17% of a sample with roughly 40,000 clones, roughly 90% of them seen once. Here the sequenced sample was CD8+ T cells sorted from blood, taken at week 24, from a patient treated with tofacitinib. Source of these receptors: a human donor with alopecia areata. Both conserved end residues are part of each CDR3. The D gene is left open where the match is weak. Clone size appears in some rows only: once, few, many, or a class for an expanded clone.

D gene: -; clone size: -; J gene: TRBJ2-7; V gene: TRBV25-1; CDR3 DNA: TGTGCCAGCAGTGAAACCTCCTACGAGCAGTACTTC; CDR3 protein: CASSETSYEQYF
D gene: -; clone size: -; J gene: TRBJ2-7; V gene: TRBV7-8; CDR3 DNA: TGTGCCAGCAGCTTGGGGGTTGCCTACGAGCAGTACTTC; CDR3 protein: CASSLGVAYEQYF
D gene: -; clone size: -; J gene: TRBJ2-1; V gene: TRBV7-9; CDR3 DNA: TGTGCCAGCAGCTTAAGAGGCGCGGGTGATTGGCAGTTCTTC; CDR3 protein: CASSLRGAGDWQFF
D gene: -; clone size: -; J gene: TRBJ2-1; V gene: TRBV9; CDR3 DNA: TGTGCCAGCAGCTGGCAGGGAGCCAATGAGCAGTTCTTC; CDR3 protein: CASSWQGANEQFF
D gene: -; clone size: -; J gene: TRBJ2-1; V gene: TRBV28; CDR3 DNA: TGTGCCAGCAGTTTAGAGGGGCGCCGCTCCTACAATGAGCAGTTCTTC; CDR3 protein: CASSLEGRRSYNEQFF
D gene: -; clone size: -; J gene: TRBJ2-2; V gene: TRBV29-1; CDR3 DNA: TGCAGCGTTCGCCTAGCGCTGACCGGGGAGCTGTTTTTT; CDR3 protein: CSVRLALTGELFF
D gene: -; clone size: -; J gene: TRBJ2-3; V gene: TRBV6-5; CDR3 DNA: TGTGCCAGCAGTTACTACAGCACAGATACGCAGTATTTT; CDR3 protein: CASSYYSTDTQYF
D gene: -; clone size: -; J gene: TRBJ2-2; V gene: TRBV7-6; CDR3 DNA: TGTGCCAGCAGCTTGGGCGGGAACACCGGGGAGCTGTTTTTT; CDR3 protein: CASSLGGNTGELFF
D gene: TRBD2; clone size: -; J gene: TRBJ2-3; V gene: TRBV7-2; CDR3 DNA: TGTGCCAGCAGCTCCTTCATGGATCTAGCGGGGGTCACAGATACGCAGTATTTT; CDR3 protein: CASSSFMDLAGVTDTQYF
D gene: -; clone size: -; J gene: TRBJ2-7; V gene: TRBV5-6; CDR3 DNA: TGTGCCAGCAGCCTCTGGGACAACTCCTACGAGCAGTACTTC; CDR3 protein: CASSLWDNSYEQYF
D gene: TRBD2; clone size: -; J gene: TRBJ2-1; V gene: TRBV7-2; CDR3 DNA: TGTGCCAGCAGCTTGCCCACTAGCGGGGGTAGCTCCTACAATGAGCAGTTCTTC; CDR3 protein: CASSLPTSGGSSYNEQFF
D gene: TRBD1; clone size: -; J gene: TRBJ2-7; V gene: TRBV5-8; CDR3 DNA: TGTGCCAGCAGCTTTGGACAGGGTGTAGCCTACGAGCAGTACTTC; CDR3 protein: CASSFGQGVAYEQYF
D gene: TRBD1; clone size: -; J gene: TRBJ1-1; V gene: TRBV23-1; CDR3 DNA: TGCGCCAGCAGTCAAGGGACAGGGGAACGCACTGAAGCTTTCTTT; CDR3 protein: CASSQGTGERTEAFF
D gene: TRBD1; clone size: once; J gene: TRBJ2-5; V gene: TRBV7-3; CDR3 DNA: TGTGCCAGCAGCTTTCCGGGACAGGGACAAGAGACCCAGTACTTC; CDR3 protein: CASSFPGQGQETQYF
D gene: -; clone size: -; J gene: TRBJ2-7; V gene: TRBV29-1; CDR3 DNA: TGCAGCGTTGATAGGGGAAACCCTTACGAGCAGTACTTC; CDR3 protein: CSVDRGNPYEQYF
D gene: -; clone size: -; J gene: TRBJ2-7; V gene: TRBV27; CDR3 DNA: TGTGCCAGCAGTTTATCCAGTACCTACGAGCAGTACTTC; CDR3 protein: CASSLSSTYEQYF
D gene: TRBD1; clone size: -; J gene: TRBJ1-1; V gene: TRBV5-6; CDR3 DNA: TGTGCCAGCAGCTTGTCGGGCAGGGGGACTGAAGCTTTCTTT; CDR3 protein: CASSLSGRGTEAFF
D gene: -; clone size: -; J gene: TRBJ2-1; V gene: TRBV29-1; CDR3 DNA: TGCAGCGTCGGGACAACTTACAATGAGCAGTTCTTC; CDR3 protein: CSVGTTYNEQFF
D gene: -; clone size: -; J gene: TRBJ2-7; V gene: TRBV28; CDR3 DNA: TGTGCCAGCTCTAGGGACGGCGGGGAGCAGTACTTC; CDR3 protein: CASSRDGGEQYF
D gene: -; clone size: -; J gene: TRBJ2-7; V gene: TRBV7-9; CDR3 DNA: TGTGCCAGCAGCTTAAACCCCCGGGGGGCCACCTACGAGCAGTACTTC; CDR3 protein: CASSLNPRGATYEQYF
D gene: TRBD1; clone size: -; J gene: TRBJ2-7; V gene: TRBV12-5; CDR3 DNA: TGTGCTAGTGGCCTTCCCTCGCCGGGACAGTTCTACGAGCAGTACTTC; CDR3 protein: CASGLPSPGQFYEQYF
D gene: -; clone size: -; J gene: TRBJ2-7; V gene: TRBV30; CDR3 DNA: TGTGCCTGGAGTGTCTCGGGCAGGGAACTTTACGAGCAGTACTTC; CDR3 protein: CAWSVSGRELYEQYF
D gene: -; clone size: -; J gene: TRBJ2-7; V gene: TRBV27; CDR3 DNA: TGTGCCAGCACTGAAACAGGGTACCCCTACGAGCAGTACTTC; CDR3 protein: CASTETGYPYEQYF
D gene: -; clone size: -; J gene: TRBJ2-3; V gene: TRBV7-9; CDR3 DNA: TGTGCCAGCAGCTCCGTAAACACAGATACGCAGTATTTT; CDR3 protein: CASSSVNTDTQYF
D gene: -; clone size: -; J gene: TRBJ2-3; V gene: TRBV7-2; CDR3 DNA: TGTGCCAGCGGTGGCACTTTCTCCTCTGATACGCAGTATTTT; CDR3 protein: CASGGTFSSDTQYF
D gene: -; clone size: -; J gene: TRBJ1-2; V gene: TRBV7-6; CDR3 DNA: TGTGCCAGCAGCCCGGGACACTACTATGGCTACACCTTC; CDR3 protein: CASSPGHYYGYTF
D gene: TRBD1; clone size: -; J gene: TRBJ2-7; V gene: TRBV7-9; CDR3 DNA: TGTGCCAGCAGCTTAGGACAGGGGGCGTTGGAGCAGTACTTC; CDR3 protein: CASSLGQGALEQYF
D gene: -; clone size: -; J gene: TRBJ2-7; V gene: TRBV7-8; CDR3 DNA: TGTGCCAGCAGCCAGGGCTGGGGCAACGAGCAGTACTTC; CDR3 protein: CASSQGWGNEQYF
D gene: -; clone size: -; J gene: TRBJ2-3; V gene: TRBV29-1; CDR3 DNA: TGCAGCGTTGTGGGGTGGACATACACAGATACGCAGTATTTT; CDR3 protein: CSVVGWTYTDTQYF
D gene: TRBD1; clone size: -; J gene: TRBJ1-1; V gene: TRBV28; CDR3 DNA: TGTGCCAGCAGTTTGGAGGGACAGTACACTGAAGCTTTCTTT; CDR3 protein: CASSLEGQYTEAFF
D gene: TRBD1; clone size: -; J gene: TRBJ1-6; V gene: TRBV19; CDR3 DNA: TGTGCCAGTAGTGTTGGGACAGTAGCAGACTCCTATAATTCACCCCTCCACTTT; CDR3 protein: CASSVGTVADSYNSPLHF
D gene: -; clone size: -; J gene: TRBJ1-2; V gene: TRBV7-9; CDR3 DNA: TGTGCCAGCAGTCTCGACAACAGCAACTATGGCTACACCTTC; CDR3 protein: CASSLDNSNYGYTF
D gene: TRBD1; clone size: -; J gene: TRBJ2-7; V gene: TRBV19; CDR3 DNA: TGTGCCAGTAGTACCGGGACAGGGTATCCCGAGTTGTACTTC; CDR3 protein: CASSTGTGYPELYF
D gene: -; clone size: -; J gene: TRBJ1-2; V gene: TRBV19; CDR3 DNA: TGTGCCAGTAGTATACTCGGCGAAGGGGGATCTGGCTACACCTTC; CDR3 protein: CASSILGEGGSGYTF
D gene: TRBD2; clone size: -; J gene: TRBJ2-1; V gene: TRBV4-1; CDR3 DNA: TGCGCCAGCAGCCAAGTCCATCTAGCGGGGGGGGCTGATGAGCAGTTCTTC; CDR3 protein: CASSQVHLAGGADEQFF
D gene: TRBD2; clone size: once; J gene: TRBJ2-7; V gene: TRBV6-1; CDR3 DNA: TGTGCCAGCAGTGAAGCGTGGAGACTAGCGGGGGAAGAGCAGTACTTC; CDR3 protein: CASSEAWRLAGEEQYF
D gene: TRBD1; clone size: -; J gene: TRBJ2-1; V gene: TRBV7-3; CDR3 DNA: TGTGCCAGCAGCTTAACAGTGGGACAGCTAAACAATGAGCAGTTCTTC; CDR3 protein: CASSLTVGQLNNEQFF
D gene: -; clone size: -; J gene: TRBJ1-2; V gene: TRBV28; CDR3 DNA: TGTGCCACCTCTATCGAGTCGATCTATGGCTACACCTTC; CDR3 protein: CATSIESIYGYTF
D gene: -; clone size: -; J gene: TRBJ2-7; V gene: TRBV2; CDR3 DNA: TGTGCCAGCAGTGAAGTTAGCAGAACCTACGAGCAGTACTTC; CDR3 protein: CASSEVSRTYEQYF
D gene: -; clone size: -; J gene: TRBJ1-3; V gene: TRBV4-1; CDR3 DNA: TGCGCCAGCAGCCACCTTCCGATTTCTGGAAACACCATATATTTT; CDR3 protein: CASSHLPISGNTIYF
D gene: -; clone size: -; J gene: TRBJ2-7; V gene: TRBV7-9; CDR3 DNA: TGTGCCAGCACCCCGCGGGGCAGCTCCTACGAGCAGTACTTC; CDR3 protein: CASTPRGSSYEQYF
D gene: TRBD2; clone size: -; J gene: TRBJ2-2; V gene: TRBV27; CDR3 DNA: TGTGCCAGCAGTTTAATTAGCGGGGGAGGATCGAACACCGGGGAGCTGTTTTTT; CDR3 protein: CASSLISGGGSNTGELFF
D gene: -; clone size: -; J gene: TRBJ2-7; V gene: TRBV7-6; CDR3 DNA: TGTGCCAGCAGCTTAGAATCCGTTTACGAGCAGTACTTC; CDR3 protein: CASSLESVYEQYF
D gene: -; clone size: -; J gene: TRBJ2-6; V gene: TRBV7-6; CDR3 DNA: TGTGCCAGCAGCTCTCCCCAAGGGGCATCTGGGGCCAACGTCCTGACTTTC; CDR3 protein: CASSSPQGASGANVLTF
D gene: -; clone size: -; J gene: TRBJ2-3; V gene: TRBV4-1; CDR3 DNA: TGCGCCAGCAGCCAAGAAGGAGGAGGGCTTGGAGATACGCAGTATTTT; CDR3 protein: CASSQEGGGLGDTQYF
D gene: -; clone size: -; J gene: TRBJ2-7; V gene: TRBV5-1; CDR3 DNA: TGCGCCAGCAGCTTAGTGGGGGCCACCCTTGACGAGCAGTACTTC; CDR3 protein: CASSLVGATLDEQYF
D gene: TRBD1; clone size: -; J gene: TRBJ2-7; V gene: TRBV7-9; CDR3 DNA: TGTGCCAGCAGCCGGGACAGCTCCTACGAGCAGTACTTC; CDR3 protein: CASSRDSSYEQYF
D gene: -; clone size: few; J gene: TRBJ2-1; V gene: TRBV27; CDR3 DNA: TGTGCCAGCTCCCCGGGGCCCTACTCGTACAATGAGCAGTTCTTC; CDR3 protein: CASSPGPYSYNEQFF
D gene: TRBD2; clone size: -; J gene: TRBJ2-3; V gene: TRBV11-2; CDR3 DNA: TGTGCCAGCAGCTTAAATAGCGGGAGCACAGATACGCAGTATTTT; CDR3 protein: CASSLNSGSTDTQYF
D gene: -; clone size: -; J gene: TRBJ2-3; V gene: TRBV27; CDR3 DNA: TGTGCCAGCAAAAGTCAGGGGCCGAGTCCCACAGATACGCAGTATTTT; CDR3 protein: CASKSQGPSPTDTQYF
D gene: -; clone size: -; J gene: TRBJ2-1; V gene: TRBV7-3; CDR3 DNA: TGTGCCAGCAGCTATGACACGACCCCCTACAATGAGCAGTTCTTC; CDR3 protein: CASSYDTTPYNEQFF
D gene: -; clone size: -; J gene: TRBJ2-1; V gene: TRBV7-9; CDR3 DNA: TGTGCCAGCTGCTGGGCAGACAATGAGCAGTTCTTC; CDR3 protein: CASCWADNEQFF
D gene: TRBD1; clone size: -; J gene: TRBJ2-1; V gene: TRBV2; CDR3 DNA: TGTGCCAGCAAGACAGGGGTGGACTACAATGAGCAGTTCTTC; CDR3 protein: CASKTGVDYNEQFF
D gene: TRBD2; clone size: -; J gene: TRBJ2-3; V gene: TRBV7-6; CDR3 DNA: TGTGCCAGCAGCTTAGAGACTAGCTTTCGAGATACGCAGTATTTT; CDR3 protein: CASSLETSFRDTQYF
D gene: TRBD1; clone size: -; J gene: TRBJ2-5; V gene: TRBV7-2; CDR3 DNA: TGTGCCAGCAGCTTAACAGGGGGAGGAGAGACCCAGTACTTC; CDR3 protein: CASSLTGGGETQYF
D gene: -; clone size: once; J gene: TRBJ2-1; V gene: TRBV27; CDR3 DNA: TGTGCCAGCAGTTTGAGCTCCTACAATGAGCAGTTCTTC; CDR3 protein: CASSLSSYNEQFF